This TCR beta chain came from a study of blood T cell repertoires in COVID-19 (TCRdb year 2020). About the full investigation: Samples covering the acute and convalescent phases of COVID-19 were provided by collaborators in the United States, Italy and Spain. The dataset comprised deeply sampled blood TCRbeta repertoires from subjects exposed to, actively infected with, or recovered from COVID-19. The repertoires were released in a freely available public database intended as a resource for research on the immune response to SARS-CoV-2. Sample metadata almost always included a de-identified subject ID, COVID-19 status, age in years and sex. Where HLA class I and class II types were available, the types were taken from metadata supplied by the sample provider, not from assay-based typing. The material from the prospective study consisted of cDNA or gDNA derived from T cells, B-cell-depleted T cells, or PBMCs. The samples were drawn from the first 160 participants of the ongoing ImmuneRACE study and from some 1,300 subjects provided by 6 global collaborators. Results and caveats for the whole study, not just this receptor: How much clinical and demographic metadata was included differed by source and by participant, and the metadata was provided uncurated.

TCRbeta CDR3 regions were amplified from genomic DNA by means of the immunoSEQ Assay, a bias-controlled multiplex PCR. The paper's data handling went like this. Nucleated cell counts per sample were estimated from amplification of reference gene primers within the assay. Sequence reads were collapsed and filtered to measure the absolute abundance of every unique TCRbeta CDR3 rearrangement. Productive Simpson clonality was computed per sample as the square root of Simpson's diversity index over productive rearrangements. The table comes from immuneACCESS by way of TCRdb, which keeps in-frame sequences with V and J called. Part of the clones is missing from these tables; in studies checked, under half for an unresolved V gene and the rest for unknown reasons. V and J calls plus clone size are reproduced from that table; the DNA served to infer D and trimming. The sample records 200,000 to 250,000 clones, 65% to 90% of which are singletons. The ten largest make up just under 7.5% of the sample.

This clone came up once. Its specific antigen is unknown. The record has no base qualities; no much larger clone is one base away. Here V drops 3 bases and J drops 5 bases, and the junction holds 14 bases not matched to any gene. Measured from the cysteine to the phenylalanine, the CDR3 is 19 residues long. Here the CDR3 DNA is all that survives: 57 bases in frame from base 1. CDR1 LGHDT and CDR2 YNNKEL were looked up in the germline V gene (reference sequence). Collaborating institutions collected whole blood in K2EDTA tubes following their own protocols. For TCRbeta analysis, collaborators shipped samples as frozen whole blood, isolated PBMCs, or DNA extracted from either of those sample types.

The sequence was collected from a woman in her fifties or sixties with acute or convalescent COVID-19. Here the chain combines TRBV3-1 (or the pseudogene TRBV3-2) and TRBJ2-5; TRBD2 fits 14 bases in the junction. Sequencing was done on a sample of peripheral blood. The CDR3 protein is CASSQGGTSGSVNPETQYF. Read as DNA, the sequence is TGTGCCAGCAGCCAGGGGGGGACTAGCGGGAGTGTAAATCCTGAGACCCAGTACTTC.